A selection of T cell receptor beta chains follows, all from one sample in a study of blood T cell repertoires in COVID-19. TCRdb's copy holds only in-frame clones and misses some; the assay was immunoSEQ multiplex PCR. The sample holds roughly 280,000 clones, about 85% seen once. Sequenced sample: peripheral blood. The receptors were gathered from a man in his fifties or sixties with acute or convalescent COVID-19. CDR3s include the opening cysteine and the closing phenylalanine or tryptophan. D genes are given only for firm matches. The listing skips clone size in some rows; elsewhere it reads once, few, many or a size class.

cdr3_aa: CASSLSQQETQYF
cdr3_nt: TGTGCCAGCAGCTTGTCACAGCAAGAGACCCAGTACTTC
d_call: NA
j_call: TRBJ2-5
v_call: TRBV5-4
clone_size: NA

cdr3_aa: CASSTSGTSGIQETQYF
cdr3_nt: TGTGCCAGTAGTACCTCCGGGACTAGCGGGATACAAGAGACCCAGTACTTC
d_call: TRBD2
j_call: TRBJ2-5
v_call: TRBV19
clone_size: NA

cdr3_aa: CASSTGDRDIYGYTF
cdr3_nt: TGCGCCAGCAGTACAGGGGATCGGGATATCTATGGCTACACCTTC
d_call: TRBD1
j_call: TRBJ1-2
v_call: TRBV10-1
clone_size: NA

cdr3_aa: CASSLSSYSPLHF
cdr3_nt: TGTGCCAGCAGTTTATCCTCCTATTCACCCCTCCACTTT
d_call: NA
j_call: TRBJ1-6
v_call: TRBV27
clone_size: NA

cdr3_aa: CASSSTGAGTEAFF
cdr3_nt: TGTGCCAGCAGTTCGACAGGGGCCGGAACTGAAGCTTTCTTT
d_call: TRBD1
j_call: TRBJ1-1
v_call: TRBV6-5
clone_size: NA

cdr3_aa: CASSLRTAIESSPLHF
cdr3_nt: TGTGCCAGCAGCTTAAGGACAGCGATCGAGAGTTCACCCCTCCACTTT
d_call: NA
j_call: TRBJ1-6
v_call: TRBV11-2
clone_size: NA

cdr3_aa: CASSLPLVTNEQFF
cdr3_nt: TGTGCCAGCAGCCTCCCCCTAGTAACCAATGAGCAGTTCTTC
d_call: NA
j_call: TRBJ2-1
v_call: TRBV11-1
clone_size: NA

cdr3_aa: CASTQGSYEQYF
cdr3_nt: TGTGCCAGCACCCAGGGTAGTTACGAGCAGTACTTC
d_call: NA
j_call: TRBJ2-7
v_call: TRBV28
clone_size: NA

cdr3_aa: CASSPFTGTTQTNYGYTF
cdr3_nt: TGTGCCAGCTCACCCTTTACAGGGACAACTCAAACTAACTATGGCTACACCTTC
d_call: NA
j_call: TRBJ1-2
v_call: TRBV18
clone_size: NA

cdr3_aa: CASSQTTGGRGGYTF
cdr3_nt: TGTGCCAGCAGCCAAACGACAGGGGGCCGGGGTGGCTACACCTTC
d_call: TRBD1
j_call: TRBJ1-2
v_call: TRBV28
clone_size: NA

cdr3_aa: CASSLGQNQPQHF
cdr3_nt: TGTGCCAGCAGTTTAGGCCAGAATCAGCCCCAGCATTTT
d_call: NA
j_call: TRBJ1-5
v_call: TRBV28
clone_size: NA

cdr3_aa: CASSEVLAGGPGRAGELFF
cdr3_nt: TGTGCCAGCAGTGAAGTCCTAGCGGGAGGGCCCGGTCGCGCCGGGGAGCTGTTTTTT
d_call: TRBD2
j_call: TRBJ2-2
v_call: TRBV2
clone_size: NA

cdr3_aa: CASQDRGDSPLHF
cdr3_nt: TGTGCCAGCCAAGACAGGGGGGATTCACCCCTCCACTTT
d_call: TRBD1
j_call: TRBJ1-6
v_call: TRBV5-4
clone_size: NA

cdr3_aa: CASSLGSMNTEAFF
cdr3_nt: TGTGCCAGCAGTTTAGGGAGTATGAACACTGAAGCTTTCTTT
d_call: NA
j_call: TRBJ1-1
v_call: TRBV6-2/TRBV6-3
clone_size: NA

cdr3_aa: CASSVLGENTEAFF
cdr3_nt: TGTGCCAGCAGCGTCCTCGGGGAGAACACTGAAGCTTTCTTT
d_call: NA
j_call: TRBJ1-1
v_call: TRBV2
clone_size: NA

cdr3_aa: CASSPPGQYSNQPQHF
cdr3_nt: TGTGCCAGCTCACCACCGGGGCAGTATAGCAATCAGCCCCAGCATTTT
d_call: NA
j_call: TRBJ1-5
v_call: TRBV18
clone_size: NA

cdr3_aa: CASSLTGVGNYEQYF
cdr3_nt: TGTGCCAGCAGCCTAACAGGGGTTGGCAACTACGAGCAGTACTTC
d_call: TRBD1
j_call: TRBJ2-7
v_call: TRBV27
clone_size: NA

cdr3_aa: CASSIVVGTGSIYEQYF
cdr3_nt: TGTGCCAGTAGTATAGTTGTAGGGACAGGGTCGATCTACGAGCAGTACTTC
d_call: TRBD1
j_call: TRBJ2-7
v_call: TRBV19
clone_size: NA

cdr3_aa: CASISDRGRDTQYF
cdr3_nt: TGTGCCAGCATATCGGACAGGGGGCGAGATACGCAGTATTTT
d_call: TRBD1
j_call: TRBJ2-3
v_call: TRBV2
clone_size: NA

cdr3_aa: CASSQRGQGNTIYF
cdr3_nt: TGCGCCAGCAGCCAAAGGGGGCAGGGGAACACCATATATTTT
d_call: TRBD1
j_call: TRBJ1-3
v_call: TRBV4-1
clone_size: NA

cdr3_aa: CASTADRGHPSEQFF
cdr3_nt: TGTGCCAGCACTGCGGACAGGGGGCACCCGAGTGAGCAGTTCTTC
d_call: TRBD1
j_call: TRBJ2-1
v_call: TRBV2
clone_size: once

cdr3_aa: CASSLEAGYNYGYTF
cdr3_nt: TGTGCCAGCAGCTTAGAGGCAGGATATAACTATGGCTACACCTTC
d_call: NA
j_call: TRBJ1-2
v_call: TRBV7-2
clone_size: NA

cdr3_aa: CASSLGRGGREAFF
cdr3_nt: TGTGCCAGCAGCTTGGGCCGGGGTGGCAGAGAAGCTTTCTTT
d_call: NA
j_call: TRBJ1-1
v_call: TRBV5-6
clone_size: NA

cdr3_aa: CASSERSSGTRTDTQYF
cdr3_nt: TGTGCCAGCAGTGAAAGGTCTAGCGGAACCCGCACAGATACGCAGTATTTT
d_call: TRBD2
j_call: TRBJ2-3
v_call: TRBV6-1
clone_size: few

cdr3_aa: CASSHAVEGDSYEQYF
cdr3_nt: TGTGCCAGCAGCCATGCGGTCGAGGGTGATAGCTACGAGCAGTACTTC
d_call: NA
j_call: TRBJ2-7
v_call: TRBV27
clone_size: NA

cdr3_aa: CASSSSPATHTDTQYF
cdr3_nt: TGTGCCAGCAGCTCTAGCCCCGCGACACATACAGATACGCAGTATTTT
d_call: NA
j_call: TRBJ2-3
v_call: TRBV11-2
clone_size: NA

cdr3_aa: CASGLVRSPLHF
cdr3_nt: TGTGCTAGTGGTTTGGTGAGATCACCCCTCCACTTT
d_call: NA
j_call: TRBJ1-6
v_call: TRBV12-5
clone_size: NA

cdr3_aa: CASRPPGQAYEQYF
cdr3_nt: TGCGCCAGCAGGCCCCCGGGACAAGCCTACGAGCAGTACTTC
d_call: NA
j_call: TRBJ2-7
v_call: TRBV5-1
clone_size: NA

cdr3_aa: CASSRGGGTEAFF
cdr3_nt: TGTGCCAGCAGCCGCGGGGGTGGAACTGAAGCTTTCTTT
d_call: NA
j_call: TRBJ1-1
v_call: TRBV6-6
clone_size: NA

cdr3_aa: CAIGLAGPADTQYF
cdr3_nt: TGTGCCATTGGACTAGCGGGACCCGCAGATACGCAGTATTTT
d_call: TRBD2
j_call: TRBJ2-3
v_call: TRBV10-3
clone_size: NA

cdr3_aa: CASSDTSGSTDTQYF
cdr3_nt: TGTGCCAGCAGTGATACTAGCGGGAGCACAGATACGCAGTATTTT
d_call: TRBD2
j_call: TRBJ2-3
v_call: TRBV28
clone_size: NA

cdr3_aa: CAISLGQLNTEAFF
cdr3_nt: TGTGCCATCAGCTTGGGACAGCTGAACACTGAAGCTTTCTTT
d_call: TRBD1
j_call: TRBJ1-1
v_call: TRBV10-3
clone_size: NA

cdr3_aa: CASLSTGTETQYF
cdr3_nt: TGTGCCAGCCTGTCGACAGGGACAGAGACCCAGTACTTC
d_call: TRBD1
j_call: TRBJ2-5
v_call: TRBV6-5
clone_size: NA

cdr3_aa: CASSFWRESYEQYF
cdr3_nt: TGTGCCAGCAGTTTCTGGCGGGAGTCCTACGAGCAGTACTTC
d_call: TRBD2
j_call: TRBJ2-7
v_call: TRBV27
clone_size: NA

cdr3_aa: CASTAWRGGSYEQYF
cdr3_nt: TGTGCCAGCACCGCTTGGAGAGGGGGCTCCTACGAGCAGTACTTC
d_call: NA
j_call: TRBJ2-7
v_call: TRBV7-9
clone_size: NA

cdr3_aa: CASSQVRAGGSTYGYTF
cdr3_nt: TGTGCCAGCAGCCAAGTGCGGGCAGGGGGCTCCACCTATGGCTACACCTTC
d_call: TRBD1
j_call: TRBJ1-2
v_call: TRBV3-1/TRBV3-2
clone_size: NA

cdr3_aa: CASSPKDIGRETQYF
cdr3_nt: TGCGCCAGCAGCCCCAAGGACATCGGGAGGGAGACCCAGTACTTC
d_call: TRBD2
j_call: TRBJ2-5
v_call: TRBV5-1
clone_size: NA

cdr3_aa: CATSRDLTPSTIYF
cdr3_nt: TGTGCCACCAGCAGAGATTTGACACCATCCACCATATATTTT
d_call: NA
j_call: TRBJ1-3
v_call: TRBV15
clone_size: few

cdr3_aa: CAITGTGVNEQYF
cdr3_nt: TGTGCCATCACCGGGACAGGGGTCAACGAGCAGTACTTC
d_call: TRBD1
j_call: TRBJ2-7
v_call: TRBV10-3
clone_size: NA

cdr3_aa: CASSQDAGWRASDTQYF
cdr3_nt: TGTGCCAGCAGCCAAGACGCGGGGTGGAGGGCATCAGATACGCAGTATTTT
d_call: NA
j_call: TRBJ2-3
v_call: TRBV14
clone_size: few

cdr3_aa: CASSEAGTGYNEKLFF
cdr3_nt: TGCGCCAGCAGCGAGGCCGGGACAGGGTATAATGAAAAACTGTTTTTT
d_call: TRBD1
j_call: TRBJ1-4
v_call: TRBV5-1
clone_size: NA

cdr3_aa: CASSLMGQSNQPQHF
cdr3_nt: TGCGCCAGCAGCTTGATGGGACAGTCGAATCAGCCCCAGCATTTT
d_call: TRBD1
j_call: TRBJ1-5
v_call: TRBV5-1
clone_size: NA

cdr3_aa: CASSLDTGGTGELFF
cdr3_nt: TGTGCCAGCAGCTTGGATACAGGGGGGACCGGGGAGCTGTTTTTT
d_call: TRBD1
j_call: TRBJ2-2
v_call: TRBV5-4
clone_size: NA